The 20 T cell receptor beta chains below come from one sample, sequenced in a study of Ad26.COV2.S vaccination and SARS-CoV-2 variants. Specified treatment: roughly 18 received Ad26.COV2.S at low or high dose, single or two shots; about 5 received placebo; per-sample allocation not given. The investigators took samples on day 63 after the first vaccine or placebo injection. Profiling relied on immunoSEQ multiplex PCR, and the TCRdb table lists in-frame clones only, not all of them. The table shows 300,000 to 500,000 clones, with about 85% occurring only once. Material: peripheral blood, obtained in a trial of Ad26.COV2.S vaccine versus placebo. The receptor source for this set is a person aged 18-60 years who received the Ad26.COV2.S COVID-19 vaccine or a placebo.

J is TRBJ2-2 and V is TRBV5-4; weak D call: TRBD2 (7 bases). The V gene's germline CDR1 is SGHNT and CDR2 YYREEE (reference sequence). Deletions cut 4 bases from V and 6 bases from J, with 16 bases between. This CDR3 contains 15 residues. The CDR3 nucleotides read TGTGCCAGCAGCCAGATGGGGGGGCTTCCCGGGGAGCTGTTTTTT. It yields the protein CASSQMGGLPGELFF.

The V and J genes are TRBV7-8 and TRBJ2-2, with D perhaps matching TRBD2 (5 bases). The V gene lost 3 bases and the J gene lost 5 bases, with 10 bases spanning the gap. Germline CDR1 is SGHVS and CDR2 is FQNEAQ. This CDR3 has 14 amino acids. The DNA for the CDR3 is TGTGCCAGCAGCTTGGGCGGGTGGACCGGGGAGCTGTTTTTT. This sequence encodes CASSLGGWTGELFF.

The V call is TRBV27, the J call TRBJ2-3, with D perhaps matching TRBD2 (6 bases). The CDR3 consists of 13 residues. Germline V gene lookup returns CDR1 MNHEY and CDR2 SMNVEV (reference sequence). Trimming removed 6 bases from V and 2 bases from J, with 9 bases in between. CDR3 sequence (DNA): TGTGCCAGCAGGGACTACCCCACAGATACGCAGTATTTT. Translating gives CASRDYPTDTQYF.

This chain connects TRBV27 to TRBJ2-1; D is undetermined. Germline CDR1 and CDR2: MNHEY and SMNVEV (reference sequence). Trimming took 3 bases from V and 0 from J, leaving 18 bases between them. The CDR3 has 18 residues. The CDR3 coding sequence is TGTGCCAGCAGTTTCCGTGTTTGGGTGACGAGCTCCTACAATGAGCAGTTCTTC. It is translated as CASSFRVWVTSSYNEQFF.

The rearrangement links TRBV7-9 to TRBJ1-2, with 10 nucleotides matching TRBD1. The CDR3 covers 15 residues. From germline, CDR1 is SEHNR and CDR2 FQNEAQ (reference sequence). With V trimmed by 4 bases and J by 3 bases, 5 bases remained unmatched. CDR3 nucleotides: TGTGCCAGCAGCTATCGGACAGGGGGGGACTATGGCTACACCTTC. Its translation: CASSYRTGGDYGYTF.

The chain couples TRBV19 to TRBJ1-1, with D maybe TRBD1 (6 bases). Germline V gene lookup returns CDR1 LNHDA and CDR2 SQIVND (reference sequence). CDR3 length: 12 amino acids. Trimming cost V 6 bases and J 7 bases, with 12 bases left between them. CDR3 DNA sequence: TGTGCCAGTAGGATCAGGGGTGGTGAAGCTTTCTTT. It translates to CASRIRGGEAFF.

Details on this clone: The same CDR3 also results from other DNA sequences found in this sample. This sequence joins TRBV5-1 and TRBJ2-5; D uncertain. There are 13 residues in the CDR3. Per the germline V gene, CDR1 is SGHRS and CDR2 is YFSETQ. With 1 base removed from V and 1 base from J, the gap between germline ends came to 5 bases. CDR3 nucleotides: TGCGCCAGCAGCTTGTACAGCCAAGAGACCCAGTACTTC. This encodes CASSLYSQETQYF. Full variable domain (outside the CDR3, taken from reference TRBV5-1 and TRBJ2-5): KAGVTQTPRYLIKTRGQQVTLSCSPISGHRSVSWYQQTPGQGLQFLFEYFSETQRNKGNFPGRFSGRQFSNSRSEMNVSTLELGDSALYLCASSLYSQETQYFGPGTRLLVL.

The genes are TRBV6-5 and TRBJ2-7, with D uncertain. Trimming removed 0 bases from V and 2 bases from J, with 8 bases in between. CDR3 length equals 14 residues. Germline-derived CDR1 and CDR2 are MNHEY and SVGAGI. CDR3 loop: CASSYSYGAYEQYF. The CDR3 DNA reads TGTGCCAGCAGTTACTCGTACGGAGCCTACGAGCAGTACTTC.

The chain's CDR3 is CASSLRQGLDSPLHF. CDR3 DNA sequence: TGTGCCAGCAGCCTTCGACAGGGATTGGATTCACCCCTCCACTTT. This rearrangement joins TRBV11-1 to TRBJ1-6, with 7 bases that match TRBD1. The CDR3 is made up of 15 amino acids. V dropped 5 bases and J dropped 8; count of bases not matched to a gene: 9. Germline CDR1 and CDR2: SGHAT and FQDESV (reference sequence).

The chain joins TRBV6-4 to TRBJ1-6, with D perhaps matching TRBD1 (6 bases). The CDR3 runs to 13 residues. Germline V gene sequence: CDR1 MRHNA, CDR2 SNTAGT. Trimming removed 6 bases at V and 9 bases at J, with 12 bases between. The CDR3 sequence: CASSPQGGSPLHF. CDR3 sequence (DNA): TGTGCCAGCAGCCCACAGGGCGGTTCACCCCTCCACTTT.

The J gene is TRBJ2-1, the V gene TRBV10-3; 10 bases agree with TRBD1. The length of the CDR3 is 15 residues. Germline CDR1 reads ENHRY; CDR2 reads SYGVKD. V was pared by 4 bases and J by 7 bases, with 7 bases of the junction left unmatched. The chain's CDR3 is CAISAETGGGNEQFF. The DNA for the CDR3 is TGTGCCATCAGTGCGGAGACAGGGGGCGGAAATGAGCAGTTCTTC.

The chain carries TRBV2 and TRBJ2-3, with 13 bases that match TRBD2. Trimming removed 5 bases from V and 2 bases from J; junction bases left unmatched: 4. The CDR3 is 16 amino acids. Germline V gene sequence: CDR1 SNHLY, CDR2 FYNNEI. CDR3 DNA: TGTGCCAGCAGTCTGGGACTAGCGGGGATCACAGATACGCAGTATTTT. Translation gives CASSLGLAGITDTQYF. Full variable domain (remainder filled in from reference TRBV2 and TRBJ2-3): EPEVTQTPSHQVTQMGQEVILRCVPISNHLYFYWYRQILGQKVEFLVSFYNNEISEKSEIFDDQFSVERPDGSNFTLKIRSTKLEDSAMYFCASSLGLAGITDTQYFGPGTRLTVL.

The chain combines TRBV6-4 with TRBJ1-1; possibly TRBD1 for D (5 bases). Trimming left V 6 bases short and J 1 base short, with 12 bases between. Germline lookup yields CDR1 MRHNA and CDR2 SNTAGT. CDR3 length: 14 amino acids. This CDR3 reads CASRDGQANTEAFF. The CDR3 DNA follows: TGTGCCAGCAGAGATGGACAAGCGAACACTGAAGCTTTCTTT.

The V call is TRBV7-8, the J call TRBJ1-2; D remains ambiguous. The V gene's germline CDR1 is SGHVS and CDR2 FQNEAQ. There are 15 residues in the CDR3. Between the trimmed V and J ends, which lost 0 bases and 3 bases, there was a span of 11 bases. CDR3 nucleotides: TGTGCCAGCAGCTTAGCTGGCGGAGAGTACTATGGCTACACCTTC. As protein: CASSLAGGEYYGYTF. Together with reference TRBV7-8 and TRBJ1-2, the CDR3 gives the full variable domain: GAGVSQSPRYKVAKRGQDVALRCDPISGHVSLFWYQQALGQGPEFLTYFQNEAQLDKSGLPSDRFFAERPEGSVSTLKIQRTQQEDSAVYLCASSLAGGEYYGYTFGSGTRLTVV.

J is TRBJ2-1 and V is TRBV6-4; 8 bases match TRBD2. The CDR3 runs to 15 residues. Germline CDR1 MRHNA, CDR2 SNTAGT. V was pared by 6 bases and J by 2 bases, with 6 bases of the junction left unmatched. The CDR3 spells CASRELAGPYNEQFF. The CDR3 bases are TGTGCCAGCAGAGAATTAGCGGGGCCCTACAATGAGCAGTTCTTC.

The rearrangement links TRBV7-8 to TRBJ1-3; no reliable D call. The CDR3 loop spans 12 amino acids. Deletions cut 5 bases from V and 9 bases from J, with 11 bases between. Germline V gives CDR1 SGHVS, CDR2 FQNEAQ. The CDR3, as DNA: TGTGCCAGCAGCCCATTGCTAGGCACCATATATTTT. Protein product: CASSPLLGTIYF.

V is TRBV4-3 and J is TRBJ1-2; D is uncertain. The CDR3 is 15 residues long. Germline-derived CDR1 and CDR2 are LGHNA and YSLEER. The V and J ends lost 1 base and 3 bases respectively, with 12 bases between them. The CDR3 reads CASSQVGWAHYGYTF. In DNA, the CDR3 is TGCGCCAGCAGCCAAGTAGGCTGGGCTCACTATGGCTACACCTTC.

CDR3 amino acids: CASSERDRGDPNSPLHF. The CDR3 region has the DNA TGCGCCAGCAGTGAACGAGACAGAGGCGATCCGAATTCACCCCTCCACTTT. J is TRBJ1-6 and V is TRBV10-2; D might be TRBD1 (5 bases). Germline CDR1 is WSHSY and CDR2 is SAAADI. The CDR3 extends over 17 amino acids. V lost 3 bases to trimming and J lost 7 bases, with 19 bases between them.

This chain joins TRBV7-6 and TRBJ2-5, with 8 bases identical to TRBD2. Germline loops: CDR1 SGHVS, CDR2 FNYEAQ. The ends lost 4 bases at V and 1 base at J; junction bases unmatched: 5. This CDR3 spans 15 amino acids. For the CDR3, the DNA is TGTGCCAGCAGCTCCCAAGCGGGGGCCCAAGAGACCCAGTACTTC. Translation gives CASSSQAGAQETQYF.

The chain uses TRBV7-9 and TRBJ2-6; D possibly corresponds to TRBD2 (5 bases). V gave up 0 bases and J gave up 3 bases, with 9 bases separating them. Germline V gene sequence: CDR1 SEHNR, CDR2 FQNEAQ (reference sequence). This CDR3 has 16 amino acids. CDR3 residues: CASSLASGVGANVLTF. The CDR3, as DNA: TGTGCCAGCAGCTTAGCGTCCGGGGTTGGGGCCAACGTCCTGACTTTC. Full variable domain (outside the CDR3, taken from reference TRBV7-9 and TRBJ2-6): DTGVSQNPRHKITKRGQNVTFRCDPISEHNRLYWYRQTLGQGPEFLTYFQNEAQLEKSRLLSDRFSAERPKGSFSTLEIQRTEQGDSAMYLCASSLASGVGANVLTFGAGSRLTVL.